This T cell receptor (beta chain) stems from a study of blood T cell repertoires in COVID-19. Germline V gene lookup returns CDR1 MNHEY and CDR2 SVGEGT. This CDR3 is 15 amino acids long. The V gene end was trimmed by 6 bases and the J gene end by 6 bases; junction bases not matched to a gene: 9. Only in-frame clones appear in the TCRdb table, and some are missing; sequencing was by immunoSEQ multiplex PCR. The data contain under 200,000 clones, just under 80% of them singletons. The clonotype comes from a man aged 65-85 years with active or convalescent COVID-19. Sequencing was done on a sample of peripheral blood. The chain uses TRBV6-2 or TRBV6-3 and TRBJ2-1; 9 nucleotides agree with TRBD2. CDR3 bases: TGTGCCAGCAGCCGACAATTAGCGGGAGCCAATGAGCAGTTCTTC. It translates to CASSRQLAGANEQFF.